This TCR beta chain was documented in a study of vaccination and CD4 T cells after COVID-19. Study information: In culture, cells were exposed to overlapping spike peptides from SARS-CoV-2, HCoV-NL63, HCoV-OC43 and HCoV-229E.

At the Johns Hopkins FTIC core, DNA taken from cultured CD4+ T cells was sequenced by way of the Oncomine TCR Beta short-read assay. Cultured CD4+ T cells were the source of extracted genomic DNA. Using its own MiXCR run on the PCR reads, TCRdb lists one record per CDR3 protein. This table holds more than 15,000 distinct CDR3 sequences, more than 25% found once. As for treatment: approximately 9-day PBMC culture with coronavirus spike peptide pools or control peptides (ViraFEST assay). For ViraFEST, peptide pools expanded antigen-specific T cells, after which the TCRs were sequenced. This CDR3 contains 13 residues. This clonotype has just a few counts. Antigen specificity is unknown. Study-level findings and limits: Reactive clonotype counts went from median roughly 19 after infection to roughly 38 after vaccination, nonsignificantly.

The sequenced sample consisted of cultured CD4+ T cells from blood. The genes are TRBV1 and TRBJ1-5; TRBD1, the table's D call, lacks a check against the DNA. TRBV1 is a known pseudogene. The receptor's source is a human donor with COVID-19. This CDR3 is CTSSPGHNQPQHF. CDR3 DNA sequence: TGCACCAGCAGCCCGGGACACAATCAGCCCCAGCATTTT.